The present TCR beta chain was sequenced within a study of blood T cell repertoires in COVID-19 (TCRdb year 2020). Describing the broader study: Samples covering the acute and convalescent phases of COVID-19 were provided by collaborators in the United States, Italy and Spain. Samples were obtained from the ongoing ImmuneRACE study (first 160 participants) and from over a thousand subjects provided by 6 global collaborators. A de-identified subject ID, COVID-19 status, age in years and sex were almost always included in the sample metadata. The material from the prospective study consisted of cDNA or gDNA derived from T cells, B-cell-depleted T cells, or PBMCs. The repertoires were released in a freely available public database meant as a resource for research on the immune response to SARS-CoV-2. Deeply sampled blood TCRbeta repertoires from subjects exposed to, actively infected with, or recovered from COVID-19 were included in the dataset. HLA class I and class II types, where available, came from metadata supplied by the sample provider rather than from assay-based typing. The study at large found these results: The amount of clinical and demographic metadata varied by source and participant and was provided uncurated.

The immunoSEQ Assay, a bias-controlled multiplex PCR, was used to amplify TCRbeta CDR3 regions from genomic DNA. As for the authors' bioinformatics: The number of nucleated cells in each sample was estimated by amplification of reference gene primers within the assay. To quantify the absolute abundance of each unique TCRbeta CDR3 rearrangement, sequence reads were collapsed and filtered. Productive Simpson clonality was computed per sample as the square root of Simpson's diversity index over productive rearrangements. TCRdb mirrors the immuneACCESS table, restricted to in-frame sequences. Some clones are absent from its copies; in checked studies, under half trace to an unresolved V gene, and the reason for the others is unknown. V and J calls and clone size are copied from that table; D and trimming were computed from the DNA. In this sample the table shows a few hundred thousand clones, roughly 88% of which occur a single time. Together, the top ten hold around 0.9% of the sample.

Note on this clone: Its antigen is currently not known. No much larger clonotype is one base removed from it; base qualities were not supplied.

Participants in the prospective study were enrolled through a virtual design, were aged roughly 18 to 100 years, and lived in under 25 United States geographic areas. To assign participants to cohorts, the prospective study relied on clinical history that participants themselves reported in a screening survey and a study questionnaire. Recovered participants in ImmuneRACE Cohort 3 were defined by two consecutive negative NP/OP PCR tests, clearance by a healthcare professional, or resolution of symptoms. Each participant in the prospective study had whole blood, serum and a nasopharyngeal or oropharyngeal swab collected by mobile phlebotomists. Participants in the prospective study had the option to provide additional blood draws and questionnaires over a roughly 2-month period. Before DNA extraction, blood samples from the prospective study were shipped at room temperature or frozen. This sequence was found in a woman aged 30 to 39 who had recovered from COVID-19. The sequencing input was PBMCs or T cells enriched from blood (not recorded which).

The nucleotides read TGTGCCAGTTTACCTCCGGGACACGGATTGGTTCAGCCCCAGCATTTT. Its protein is CASLPPGHGLVQPQHF. Recombination joined TRBV2 with TRBJ1-5; the D segment could be TRBD1, given 6 matching bases. The CDR3 runs 16 amino acids, cysteine and phenylalanine included. Only the CDR3 portion is preserved as DNA: 48 bases, with reading frame beginning at the first base. V gives up 9 bases and J gives up 6 bases, and the segment between their germline ends measures 24 bases. CDR1 and CDR2 were assigned from the germline V gene as SNHLY and FYNNEI.